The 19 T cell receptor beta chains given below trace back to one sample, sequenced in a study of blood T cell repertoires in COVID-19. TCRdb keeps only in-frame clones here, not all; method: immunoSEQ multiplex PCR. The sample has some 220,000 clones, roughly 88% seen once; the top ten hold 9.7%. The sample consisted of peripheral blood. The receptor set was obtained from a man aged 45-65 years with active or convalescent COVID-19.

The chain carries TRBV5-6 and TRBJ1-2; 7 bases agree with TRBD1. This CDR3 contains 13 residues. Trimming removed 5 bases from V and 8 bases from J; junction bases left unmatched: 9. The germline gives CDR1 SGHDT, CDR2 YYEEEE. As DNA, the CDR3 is TGTGCCAGCAGGGCCGACAGGGTCGGGGGCTACACCTTC. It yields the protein CASRADRVGGYTF.

The DNA for the CDR3 is TGTGCCAGCAGCCTCGACAGGGGCAATCAGCCCCAGCATTTT. Its translation is CASSLDRGNQPQHF. The chain has TRBV2 and TRBJ1-5, with 7 bases identical to TRBD1. Germline V gives CDR1 SNHLY, CDR2 FYNNEI. V lost 6 bases and J lost 2; bases outside the gene matches: 4. This CDR3 comprises 14 residues. The entire variable domain, with the rest obtained from reference TRBV2 and TRBJ1-5, is as follows: EPEVTQTPSHQVTQMGQEVILRCVPISNHLYFYWYRQILGQKVEFLVSFYNNEISEKSEIFDDQFSVERPDGSNFTLKIRSTKLEDSAMYFCASSLDRGNQPQHFGDGTRLSIL.

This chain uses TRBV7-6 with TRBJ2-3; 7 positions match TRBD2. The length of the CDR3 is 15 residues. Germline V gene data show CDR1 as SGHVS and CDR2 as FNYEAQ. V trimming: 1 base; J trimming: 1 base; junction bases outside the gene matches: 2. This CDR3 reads CASSLVGGGTDTQYF. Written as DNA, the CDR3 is TGTGCCAGCAGCTTAGTTGGGGGGGGCACAGATACGCAGTATTTT.

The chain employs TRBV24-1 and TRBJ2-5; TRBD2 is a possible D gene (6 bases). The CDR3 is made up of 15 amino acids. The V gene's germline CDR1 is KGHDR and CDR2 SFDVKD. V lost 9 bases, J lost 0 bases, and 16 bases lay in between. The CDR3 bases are TGTGCCACCTCGACACGTCGGGACTACCAAGAGACCCAGTACTTC. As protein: CATSTRRDYQETQYF.

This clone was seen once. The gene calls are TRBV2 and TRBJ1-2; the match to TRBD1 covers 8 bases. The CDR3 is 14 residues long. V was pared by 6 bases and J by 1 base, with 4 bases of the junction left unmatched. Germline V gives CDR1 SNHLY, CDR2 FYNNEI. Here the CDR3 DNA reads TGTGCCAGCAGACAGGGGGTGATTAACTATGGCTACACCTTC. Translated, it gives CASRQGVINYGYTF.

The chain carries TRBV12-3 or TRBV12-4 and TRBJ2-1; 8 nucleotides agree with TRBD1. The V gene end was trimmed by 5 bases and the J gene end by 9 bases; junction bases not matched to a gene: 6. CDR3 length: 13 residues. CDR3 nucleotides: TGTGCCAGCAGTGAACCGGACAGGGTTGAGCAGTTCTTC. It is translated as CASSEPDRVEQFF.

The CDR3 sequence: CASSDLGQGRLSNQPQHF. Written as DNA, the CDR3 is TGTGCCAGCAGTGACTTGGGACAGGGAAGGTTAAGCAATCAGCCCCAGCATTTT. This chain connects TRBV2 to TRBJ1-5, with 9 bases identical to TRBD1. V shed 3 bases and J 1 base; nucleotides not matched to a gene: 10. Germline CDR1 reads SNHLY; CDR2 reads FYNNEI. The CDR3 has 18 amino acids.

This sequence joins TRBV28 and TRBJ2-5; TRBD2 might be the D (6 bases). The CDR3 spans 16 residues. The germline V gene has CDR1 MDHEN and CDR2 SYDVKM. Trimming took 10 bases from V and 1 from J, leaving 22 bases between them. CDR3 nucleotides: TGTGCCACTGCCTTCGGGGTGGCGGGGCCCCAAGAGACCCAGTACTTC. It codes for CATAFGVAGPQETQYF.

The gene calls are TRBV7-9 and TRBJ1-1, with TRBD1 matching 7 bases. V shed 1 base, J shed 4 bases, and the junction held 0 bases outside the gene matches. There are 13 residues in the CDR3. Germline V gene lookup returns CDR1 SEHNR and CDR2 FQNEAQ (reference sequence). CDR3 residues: CASSLEGATEAFF. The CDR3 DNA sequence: TGTGCCAGCAGCTTAGAGGGGGCCACTGAAGCTTTCTTT.

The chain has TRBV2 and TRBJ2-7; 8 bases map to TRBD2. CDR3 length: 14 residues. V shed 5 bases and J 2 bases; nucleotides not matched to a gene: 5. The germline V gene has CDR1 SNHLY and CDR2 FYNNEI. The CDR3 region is CASSLRGGPYEQYV. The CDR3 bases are TGTGCCAGCAGTCTCCGCGGGGGGCCCTACGAGCAGTACGTC.

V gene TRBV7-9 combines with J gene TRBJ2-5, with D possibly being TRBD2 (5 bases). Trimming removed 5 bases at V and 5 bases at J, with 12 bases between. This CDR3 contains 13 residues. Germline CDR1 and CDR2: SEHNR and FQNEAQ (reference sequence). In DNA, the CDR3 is TGTGCCAGCAGCCGGGGTCTGGGGGAGACCCAGTACTTC. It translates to CASSRGLGETQYF.

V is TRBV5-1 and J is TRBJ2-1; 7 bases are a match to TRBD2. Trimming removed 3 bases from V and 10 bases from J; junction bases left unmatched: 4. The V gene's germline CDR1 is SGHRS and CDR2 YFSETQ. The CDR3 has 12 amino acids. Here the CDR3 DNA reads TGCGCCAGCAGCTCTCTAGCGGACGAGCAGTTCTTC. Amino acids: CASSSLADEQFF.

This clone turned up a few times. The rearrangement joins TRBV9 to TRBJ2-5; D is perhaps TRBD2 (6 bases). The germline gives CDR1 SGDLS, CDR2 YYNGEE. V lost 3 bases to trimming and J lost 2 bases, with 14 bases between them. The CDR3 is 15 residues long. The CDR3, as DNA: TGTGCCAGCAGCGCCGGGAGCGGCGGGCAAGAGACCCAGTACTTC. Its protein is CASSAGSGGQETQYF.

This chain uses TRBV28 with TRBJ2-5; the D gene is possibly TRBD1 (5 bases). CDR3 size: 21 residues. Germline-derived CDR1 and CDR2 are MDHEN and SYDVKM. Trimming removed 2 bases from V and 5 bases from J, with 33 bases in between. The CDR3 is CASSLIFRYNEGGHDAETQYF. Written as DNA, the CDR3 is TGTGCCAGCAGTTTAATCTTCAGGTATAATGAAGGTGGACATGATGCGGAGACCCAGTACTTC.

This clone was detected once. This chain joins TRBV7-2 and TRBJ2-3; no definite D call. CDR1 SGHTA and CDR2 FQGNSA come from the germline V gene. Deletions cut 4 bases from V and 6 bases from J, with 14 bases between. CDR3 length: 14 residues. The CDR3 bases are TGTGCCAGCAGCTCTAGAGACCCCGGGGATACGCAGTATTTT. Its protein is CASSSRDPGDTQYF.

This CDR3 is CASSQDLKNIQYF. DNA of the CDR3: TGCGCCAGCAGCCAAGATCTCAAAAACATTCAGTACTTC. The chain has TRBV4-3 and TRBJ2-4; D ambiguous. The CDR3 is 13 amino acids. The V gene's germline CDR1 is LGHNA and CDR2 YSLEER. V was cut by 0 bases and J by 3 bases, with 3 bases left in between.

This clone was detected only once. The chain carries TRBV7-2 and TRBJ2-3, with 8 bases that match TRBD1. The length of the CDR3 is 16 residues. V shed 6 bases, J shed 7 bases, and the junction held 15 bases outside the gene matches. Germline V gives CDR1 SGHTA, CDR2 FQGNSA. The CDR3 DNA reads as TGTGCCAGCAGAACGACCGGGACAGGACTTATGAATACGCAGTATTTT. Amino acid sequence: CASRTTGTGLMNTQYF.

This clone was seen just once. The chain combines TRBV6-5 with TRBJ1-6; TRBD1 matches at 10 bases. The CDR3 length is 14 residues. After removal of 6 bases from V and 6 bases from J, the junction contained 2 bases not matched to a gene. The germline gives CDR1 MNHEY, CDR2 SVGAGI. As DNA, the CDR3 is TGTGCCAGCAGCTGGACAGGGGGTAATTCACCCCTCCACTTT. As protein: CASSWTGGNSPLHF.

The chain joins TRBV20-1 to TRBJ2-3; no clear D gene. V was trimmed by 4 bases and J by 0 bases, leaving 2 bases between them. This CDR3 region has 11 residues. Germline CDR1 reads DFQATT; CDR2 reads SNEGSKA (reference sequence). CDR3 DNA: TGCAGTGCTACGAGCACAGATACGCAGTATTTT. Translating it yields CSATSTDTQYF.